The next 19 T cell receptor beta chains were all read from a single sample in a study of OX40 agonist ivuxolimab in advanced cancers. Assay used: immunoSEQ multiplex PCR; TCRdb lists only in-frame clones, some missing. The sample lists roughly 59,000 clones; over 75% were seen once. Sequences were derived from CD4+ or CD8+ T cells sorted from blood, sampled in a trial of the OX40 agonist ivuxolimab. The receptors come from an adult with an advanced solid tumor such as melanoma, head and neck, liver or kidney cancer.

V gene TRBV7-9 combines with J gene TRBJ2-7; 9 bases align to TRBD1. J lost 1 base, V lost 5 bases, and 9 bases had no gene match. The CDR3 runs to 16 residues. The germline CDR1 and CDR2 sequences are SEHNR and FQNEAQ (reference sequence). CDR3 sequence reads: CASSPTDRGGSYEQYF. CDR3 sequence (DNA): TGTGCCAGCAGCCCGACGGACAGGGGAGGGTCCTACGAGCAGTACTTC.

The V call is TRBV5-4, the J call TRBJ2-7; TRBD2 matches 9 bases. V shed 0 bases, J shed 0 bases, and the junction held 7 bases outside the gene matches. The CDR3 runs 17 residues. Germline V gives CDR1 SGHNT, CDR2 YYREEE (reference sequence). The CDR3 loop reads CASSLGPLSGSSYEQYF. CDR3 nucleotides: TGTGCCAGCAGCTTGGGACCCCTTAGCGGGAGCTCCTACGAGCAGTACTTC. Full variable domain (missing parts from reference TRBV5-4 and TRBJ2-7): ETGVTQSPTHLIKTRGQQVTLRCSSQSGHNTVSWYQQALGQGPQFIFQYYREEENGRGNFPPRFSGLQFPNYSSELNVNALELDDSALYLCASSLGPLSGSSYEQYFGPGTRLTVT.

The chain has TRBV9 and TRBJ2-5; TRBD2 aligns across 9 bases. This CDR3 contains 18 residues. Germline assignment: CDR1 SGDLS and CDR2 YYNGEE. Trimming at V came to 4 bases and at J to 4 bases, leaving 17 bases not matched to a gene. The CDR3, as DNA: TGTGCCAGCAGCACCTCCATAAGGGGCGGGGGGGCCCGAGAGACCCAGTACTTC. Protein: CASSTSIRGGGARETQYF. Drawing the rest from reference TRBV9 and TRBJ2-5, the complete variable domain is DSGVTQTPKHLITATGQRVTLRCSPRSGDLSVYWYQQSLDQGLQFLIQYYNGEERAKGNILERFSAQQFPDLHSELNLSSLELGDSALYFCASSTSIRGGGARETQYFGPGTRLLVL.

This rearrangement joins TRBV30 to TRBJ1-1; tentatively, D is TRBD1 (5 bases). V was trimmed by 4 bases and J by 11 bases, leaving 14 bases between them. CDR3 size: 11 residues. Germline CDR1 GTSNPN, CDR2 SVGIG (reference sequence). As DNA, the CDR3 is TGTGCCTGGAAGCGGGACGGCAGGGCTTTCTTT. It specifies CAWKRDGRAFF. Based on the CDR3 plus reference TRBV30 and TRBJ1-1, the full variable domain is SQTIHQWPATLVQPVGSPLSLECTVEGTSNPNLYWYRQAAGRGLQLLFYSVGIGQISSEVPQNLSASRPQDRQFILSSKKLLLSDSGFYLCAWKRDGRAFFGQGTRLTVV.

This clone was seen just once. This chain uses TRBV5-4 with TRBJ2-1; TRBD2 matches 9 bases. This CDR3 is 15 amino acids long. Germline V gives CDR1 SGHNT, CDR2 YYREEE (reference sequence). With V trimmed by 3 bases and J by 4 bases, 5 bases remained unmatched. This CDR3 is CASSSASGDYNEQFF. CDR3 coding DNA: TGTGCCAGCAGCTCCGCTAGCGGGGATTACAATGAGCAGTTCTTC. Complete variable domain (other parts from reference TRBV5-4 and TRBJ2-1): ETGVTQSPTHLIKTRGQQVTLRCSSQSGHNTVSWYQQALGQGPQFIFQYYREEENGRGNFPPRFSGLQFPNYSSELNVNALELDDSALYLCASSSASGDYNEQFFGPGTRLTVL.

This chain connects TRBV5-1 to TRBJ2-7, with D possibly being TRBD2 (6 bases). The CDR3 has 12 residues. Looked up from germline, CDR1 is SGHRS and CDR2 is YFSETQ. V dropped 7 bases and J dropped 0 bases, with 8 bases sitting between them. The CDR3 spells CASGEVSYEQYF. CDR3 nucleotide sequence: TGCGCCAGCGGGGAGGTCTCCTACGAGCAGTACTTC.

The chain links TRBV4-3 to TRBJ1-2; D remains unclear. CDR3 length equals 14 residues. Germline V gene data show CDR1 as LGHNA and CDR2 as YSLEER. V was shortened by 1 base and J by 3 bases, with 9 bases between the two germline ends. The CDR3 loop is CASSQVSGDYGYTF. CDR3 coding DNA: TGCGCCAGCAGCCAAGTCTCGGGTGACTATGGCTACACCTTC.

CDR3 DNA sequence: TGTGCCAGCACCCAAGGGGGAACTAACTCTGGAAACACCATATATTTT. Its protein product is CASTQGGTNSGNTIYF. The chain couples TRBV28 to TRBJ1-3; tentative D call: TRBD1 (6 bases). Germline V gene data show CDR1 as MDHEN and CDR2 as SYDVKM. Deletions cut 7 bases from V and 0 bases from J, with 16 bases between. The CDR3 sequence is 16 residues long.

The V gene is TRBV10-3, the J gene TRBJ2-7; D gene ambiguous. The ends were cut back, 7 bases at V and 2 bases at J, with 12 bases in the middle. Germline assignment: CDR1 ENHRY and CDR2 SYGVKD. The CDR3 runs 13 residues. The CDR3 is CAITPETTYEQYF. The CDR3, as DNA: TGTGCCATCACGCCGGAGACCACCTACGAGCAGTACTTC.

This chain uses TRBV7-2 with TRBJ2-7; 7 positions agree with TRBD1. CDR1 is SGHTA, CDR2 FQGNSA, per germline. The J segment lost 2 bases and the V segment lost 5 bases, leaving 9 bases of the junction unmatched. The CDR3 is 15 amino acids. CDR3 sequence reads: CASSTSGTVTYEQYF. The CDR3, as DNA: TGTGCCAGCAGCACCTCCGGGACAGTCACCTACGAGCAGTACTTC.

This clone was picked up a small number of times. The CDR3 is CASSAQIREKLFF. The DNA of the CDR3 is TGTGCCAGCAGTGCACAAATTCGGGAAAAACTGTTTTTT. The chain links TRBV2 to TRBJ1-4; D not certain. CDR3 length: 13 residues. Germline CDR1 SNHLY, CDR2 FYNNEI. Deletions cut 4 bases from V and 8 bases from J, with 11 bases between.

J is TRBJ2-1 and V is TRBV12-5; no clear D gene. From germline, CDR1 is LGHNT and CDR2 FRNRAP. The V and J ends lost 7 bases and 8 bases respectively, with 18 bases between them. This CDR3 has 14 residues. DNA of the CDR3: TGTGCTAGTGCCCGATTCGCAGGTGAGGATGAGCAGTTCTTC. This encodes CASARFAGEDEQFF.

The rearrangement links TRBV5-1 to TRBJ2-5; 12 nucleotides match TRBD2. The J call may be mistaken, given a closer DNA end match to TRBJ2-7. CDR1 is SGHRS and CDR2 is YFSETQ in the germline V gene. This CDR3 region has 15 residues. The CDR3 protein is CASSDGLAGTYEQYF. CDR3 nucleotide sequence: TGCGCCAGCAGCGATGGACTAGCGGGAACCTACGAGCAGTACTTC.

This sequence joins TRBV5-6 and TRBJ2-3, with D tentatively TRBD2 (5 bases). This CDR3 has 13 residues. V was pared by 2 bases and J by 6 bases, with 10 bases between. Germline-derived CDR1 and CDR2 are SGHDT and YYEEEE. CDR3 nucleotides: TGTGCCAGCAGCTTCGGACGGAGGGATACGCAGTATTTT. It is translated as CASSFGRRDTQYF.

This clone was seen a single time. The chain uses TRBV5-8 and TRBJ1-1, with no clear D. This CDR3 contains 14 residues. Trimming removed 4 bases at V and 1 base at J, with 11 bases between. Germline CDR1 SGHTS, CDR2 YDEGEE. The DNA of the CDR3 is TGTGCCAGCAGCCGAAGCGGGTCGAACACTGAAGCTTTCTTT. Protein product: CASSRSGSNTEAFF.

V gene TRBV10-3 combines with J gene TRBJ1-6; D uncertain. The CDR3 loop spans 15 amino acids. Deletions cut 3 bases from V and 0 bases from J, with 6 bases between. CDR1 and CDR2 (germline): ENHRY, SYGVKD. The CDR3 DNA reads as TGTGCCATCAGTGATCCCAGCTCCTATAATTCACCCCTCCACTTT. This codes for CAISDPSSYNSPLHF.

The chain links TRBV30 to TRBJ1-4, with D possibly TRBD1 on 6 matching bases. This CDR3 is 15 amino acids long. Trimming took off 2 bases at V and 0 bases at J, with 10 bases between the two ends. Per the germline V gene, CDR1 is GTSNPN and CDR2 is SVGIG (reference sequence). The CDR3 nucleotides read TGTGCCTGGAGTCCTGGGACATCAACTAATGAAAAACTGTTTTTT. Translation gives CAWSPGTSTNEKLFF. The full variable domain, its missing parts supplied by reference TRBV30 and TRBJ1-4, is SQTIHQWPATLVQPVGSPLSLECTVEGTSNPNLYWYRQAAGRGLQLLFYSVGIGQISSEVPQNLSASRPQDRQFILSSKKLLLSDSGFYLCAWSPGTSTNEKLFFGSGTQLSVL.

This clone came up a few times. This chain links TRBV2 with TRBJ2-7; 9 nucleotides agree with TRBD2. The CDR3 loop spans 14 amino acids. With V trimmed by 6 bases and J by 3 bases, 6 bases remained unmatched. Germline loops: CDR1 SNHLY, CDR2 FYNNEI. The CDR3 spells CASRGDSGSYEQYF. CDR3 sequence (DNA): TGTGCCAGCAGGGGGGATAGCGGGAGCTACGAGCAGTACTTC.

The genes are TRBV7-2 and TRBJ1-4, with no clear D. The CDR3 extends over 13 amino acids. V was shortened by 6 bases and J by 6 bases, with 11 bases between the two germline ends. Germline V gene sequence: CDR1 SGHTA, CDR2 FQGNSA. The CDR3 loop is CASSDRRDEKLFF. As DNA, the CDR3 is TGTGCCAGCAGTGACCGGAGGGATGAAAAACTGTTTTTT.